This paragraph reports one T cell receptor beta chain. TCRdb processed the 5' RACE reads anew with MiXCR; each CDR3 protein has one entry. The table has roughly 38,000 distinct CDR3 sequences, 15% to 20% seen once. The CDR3 has 13 residues. Trimming left V 9 bases short and J 5 bases short, with 15 bases between. Germline V gene lookup returns CDR1 MGHDK and CDR2 SYGVNS. Purified naive CD4+ T cells were depleted of CD25+ Tregs. The source material was naive CD4+ T cells sorted from a lymph node. As to subset: naive CD4+ T cells, CD4+CD45RA+CD25-. The receptor comes from a female donor with breast cancer. This chain uses TRBV25-1 with TRBJ2-3; maybe TRBD2 (5 bases). For the CDR3, the DNA is TGTGCCAGTGTGCGGGCGCTGGGAGATACGCAGTATTTT. It is translated as CASVRALGDTQYF. Full variable domain (missing parts from reference TRBV25-1 and TRBJ2-3): EADIYQTPRYLVIGTGKKITLECSQTMGHDKMYWYQQDPGMELHLIHYSYGVNSTEKGDLSSESTVSRIRTEHFPLTLESARPSHTSQYLCASVRALGDTQYFGPGTRLTVL.